This T cell receptor (beta chain) was identified during a study of CD8 T cells in ankylosing spondylitis. Notes on the study in general: For ankylosing spondylitis blood, a TCR beta motif of several highly homologous variants appeared characteristic. Researchers reportedly found disease-linked clones significantly enriched in matched ankylosing spondylitis synovial fluid.

Libraries for TCR beta were made by quantitative 5'-RACE with molecular barcodes. Each CDR3 protein gets one entry after TCRdb re-called the 5' RACE reads with MiXCR. The table shows some 290,000 distinct CDR3 sequences, with around 18% occurring only once. Deletions cut 7 bases from V and 1 base from J, with 4 bases between. CDR3 length: 11 residues. Points on this clonotype: The antigen remains undetermined.

V and J are TRBV12-3 or TRBV12-4 and TRBJ1-1; D is uncertain. Source material: blood, either unsorted or a sorted T cell fraction (not recorded which). The clonotype was recovered from a male donor with ankylosing spondylitis or in good health (not recorded which). This CDR3 reads CASTPNTEAFF. The CDR3 DNA reads as TGTGCCAGCACCCCGAACACTGAAGCTTTCTTT.